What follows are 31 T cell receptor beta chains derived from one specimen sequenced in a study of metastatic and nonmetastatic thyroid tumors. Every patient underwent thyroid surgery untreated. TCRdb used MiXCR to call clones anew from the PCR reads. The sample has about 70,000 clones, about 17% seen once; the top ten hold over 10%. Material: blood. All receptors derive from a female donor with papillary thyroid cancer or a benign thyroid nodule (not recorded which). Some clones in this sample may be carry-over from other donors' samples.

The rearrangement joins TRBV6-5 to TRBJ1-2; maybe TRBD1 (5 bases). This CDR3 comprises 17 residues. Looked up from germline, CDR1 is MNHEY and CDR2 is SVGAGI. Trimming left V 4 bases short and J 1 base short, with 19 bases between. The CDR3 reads CASSFRDVGESNYGYTF. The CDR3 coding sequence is TGTGCCAGCAGTTTCCGGGACGTGGGAGAGAGTAACTATGGCTACACCTTC.

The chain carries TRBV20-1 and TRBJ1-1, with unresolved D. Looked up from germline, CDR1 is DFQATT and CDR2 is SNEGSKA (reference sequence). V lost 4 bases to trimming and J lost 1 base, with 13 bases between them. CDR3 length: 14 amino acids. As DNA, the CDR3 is TGCAGTGCTATGCACGGACTGACGAACACTGAAGCTTTCTTT. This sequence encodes CSAMHGLTNTEAFF.

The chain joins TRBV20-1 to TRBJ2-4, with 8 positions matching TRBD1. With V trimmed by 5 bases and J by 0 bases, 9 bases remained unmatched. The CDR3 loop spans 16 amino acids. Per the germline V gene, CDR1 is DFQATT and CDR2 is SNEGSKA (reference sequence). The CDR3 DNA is TGCAGTGCTTCCCTGCAACAGGGGGTAGCCAAAAACATTCAGTACTTC. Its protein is CSASLQQGVAKNIQYF.

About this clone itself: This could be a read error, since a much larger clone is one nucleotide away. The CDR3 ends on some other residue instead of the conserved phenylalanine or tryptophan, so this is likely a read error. The CDR3 spells CASSQANRGYEQYL. CDR3 nucleotides: TGCGCCAGCAGCCAAGCTAACAGGGGCTACGAGCAGTACCTC. V and J are TRBV4-1 and TRBJ2-7; 7 nucleotides line up with TRBD1. Germline loops: CDR1 MGHRA, CDR2 YSYEKL. V trimming: 1 base; J trimming: 3 bases; junction bases outside the gene matches: 3. The CDR3 has 14 residues.

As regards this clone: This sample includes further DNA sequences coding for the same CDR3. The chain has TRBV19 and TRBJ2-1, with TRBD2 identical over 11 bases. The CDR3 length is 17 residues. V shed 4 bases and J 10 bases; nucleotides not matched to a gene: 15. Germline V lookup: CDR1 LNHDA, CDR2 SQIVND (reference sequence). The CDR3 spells CASSTLAIAGGPKEQFF. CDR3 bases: TGTGCCAGTAGTACCCTTGCGATAGCGGGAGGGCCTAAAGAGCAGTTCTTC.

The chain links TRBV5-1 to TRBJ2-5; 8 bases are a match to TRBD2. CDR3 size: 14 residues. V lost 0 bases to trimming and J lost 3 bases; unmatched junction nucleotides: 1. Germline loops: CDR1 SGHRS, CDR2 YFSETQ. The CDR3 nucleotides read TGCGCCAGCAGCTTGGACGGGAGGGAAGAGACCCAGTACTTC. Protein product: CASSLDGREETQYF.

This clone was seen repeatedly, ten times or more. The CDR3 loop is CASSSIGGKGRGDTQYF. CDR3 in DNA: TGTGCCAGCAGCTCAATTGGCGGTAAGGGGAGAGGAGATACGCAGTATTTT. The V and J genes are TRBV7-9 and TRBJ2-3; D tentatively fits TRBD1 or TRBD2 (5 bases each). CDR3 length equals 17 residues. Germline CDR1 reads SEHNR; CDR2 reads FQNEAQ (reference sequence). Trimming left V 4 bases short and J 5 bases short, with 22 bases between. Filled out from reference TRBV7-9 and TRBJ2-3, the complete variable domain reads DTGVSQNPRHKITKRGQNVTFRCDPISEHNRLYWYRQTLGQGPEFLTYFQNEAQLEKSRLLSDRFSAERPKGSFSTLEIQRTEQGDSAMYLCASSSIGGKGRGDTQYFGPGTRLTVL.

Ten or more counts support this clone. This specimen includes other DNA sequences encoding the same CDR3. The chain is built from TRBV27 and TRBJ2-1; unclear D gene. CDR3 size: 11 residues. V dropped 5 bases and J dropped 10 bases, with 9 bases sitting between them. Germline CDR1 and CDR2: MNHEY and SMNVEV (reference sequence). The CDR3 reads CASSAGEEQFF. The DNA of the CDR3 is TGTGCCAGCAGTGCAGGCGAGGAGCAGTTCTTC.

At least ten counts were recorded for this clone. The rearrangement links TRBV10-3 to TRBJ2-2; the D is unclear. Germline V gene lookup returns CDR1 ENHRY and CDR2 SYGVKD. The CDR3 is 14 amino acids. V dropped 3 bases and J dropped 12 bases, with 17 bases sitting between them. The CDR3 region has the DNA TGTGCCATCAGTGATAAAGGACCTGCATATCAGCTGTTTTTT. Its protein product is CAISDKGPAYQLFF.

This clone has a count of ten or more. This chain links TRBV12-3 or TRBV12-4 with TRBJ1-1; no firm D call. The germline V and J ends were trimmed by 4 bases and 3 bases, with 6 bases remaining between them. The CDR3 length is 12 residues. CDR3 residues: CASSWSDTEAFF. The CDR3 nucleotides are TGTGCCAGCAGTTGGTCCGACACTGAAGCTTTCTTT.

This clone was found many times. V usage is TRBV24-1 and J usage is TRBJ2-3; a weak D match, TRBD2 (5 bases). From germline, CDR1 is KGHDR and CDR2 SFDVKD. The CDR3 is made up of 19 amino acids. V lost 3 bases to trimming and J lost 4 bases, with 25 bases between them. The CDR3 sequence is CATSDTGGQEEFLADTQYF. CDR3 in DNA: TGTGCCACCAGTGATACCGGCGGGCAGGAGGAGTTTCTGGCAGATACGCAGTATTTT.

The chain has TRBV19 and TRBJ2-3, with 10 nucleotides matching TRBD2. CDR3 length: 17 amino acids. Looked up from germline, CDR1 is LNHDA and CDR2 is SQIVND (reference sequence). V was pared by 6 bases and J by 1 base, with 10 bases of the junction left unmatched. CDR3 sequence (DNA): TGTGCCAGTAGCCCGGCTAGCGGGAGTAAGGGCACAGATACGCAGTATTTT. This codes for CASSPASGSKGTDTQYF.

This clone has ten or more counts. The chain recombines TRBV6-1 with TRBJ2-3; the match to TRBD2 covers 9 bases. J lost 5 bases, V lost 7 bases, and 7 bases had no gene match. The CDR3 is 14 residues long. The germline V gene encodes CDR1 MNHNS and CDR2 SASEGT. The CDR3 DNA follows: TGTGCCAGCAAAGTAGCGGGAGTGGGAGATACGCAGTATTTT. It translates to CASKVAGVGDTQYF.

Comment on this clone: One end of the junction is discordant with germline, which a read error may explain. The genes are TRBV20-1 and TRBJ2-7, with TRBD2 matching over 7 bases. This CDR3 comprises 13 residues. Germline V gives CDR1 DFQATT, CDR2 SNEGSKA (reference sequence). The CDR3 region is CSARLSGTGEQCF. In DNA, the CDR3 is TGCAGTGCTAGACTCAGCGGGACCGGGGAGCAGTGCTTC.

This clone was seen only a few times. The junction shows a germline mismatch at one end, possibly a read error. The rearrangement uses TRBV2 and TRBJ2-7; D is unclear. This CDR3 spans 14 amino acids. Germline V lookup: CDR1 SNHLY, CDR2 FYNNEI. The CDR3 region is CASISSAVSYDQYF. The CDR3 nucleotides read TGTGCCAGTATTAGTTCGGCGGTCTCCTACGATCAGTACTTC.

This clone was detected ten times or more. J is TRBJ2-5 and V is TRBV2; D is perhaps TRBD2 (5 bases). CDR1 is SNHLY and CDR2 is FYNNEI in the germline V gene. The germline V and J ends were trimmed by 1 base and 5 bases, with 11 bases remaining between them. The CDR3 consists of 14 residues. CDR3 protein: CASSEEVSGETQYF. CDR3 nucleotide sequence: TGTGCCAGCAGTGAAGAGGTCTCGGGGGAGACCCAGTACTTC.

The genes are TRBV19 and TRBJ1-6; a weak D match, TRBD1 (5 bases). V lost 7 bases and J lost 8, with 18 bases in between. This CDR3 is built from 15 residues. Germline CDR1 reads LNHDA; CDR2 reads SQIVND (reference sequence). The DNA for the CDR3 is TGTGCCAGTAACAACAGGATAGGGTGGGATTCACCCCTCCACTTT. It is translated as CASNNRIGWDSPLHF.

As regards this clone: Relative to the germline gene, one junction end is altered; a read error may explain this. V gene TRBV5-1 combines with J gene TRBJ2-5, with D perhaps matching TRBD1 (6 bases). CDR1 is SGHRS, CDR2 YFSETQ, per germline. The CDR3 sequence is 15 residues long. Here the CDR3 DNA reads TGCGCCACCACAAAAGAGGACAGCTCCCAAGAGACCGAGTACTTC. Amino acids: CATTKEDSSQETEYF.

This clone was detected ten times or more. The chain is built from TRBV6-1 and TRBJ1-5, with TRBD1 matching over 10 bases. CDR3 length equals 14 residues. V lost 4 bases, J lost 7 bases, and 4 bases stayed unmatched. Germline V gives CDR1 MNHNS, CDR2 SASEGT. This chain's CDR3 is CASSARTGGQPQHF. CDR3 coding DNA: TGTGCCAGCAGTGCCCGGACAGGGGGGCAGCCCCAGCATTTT.

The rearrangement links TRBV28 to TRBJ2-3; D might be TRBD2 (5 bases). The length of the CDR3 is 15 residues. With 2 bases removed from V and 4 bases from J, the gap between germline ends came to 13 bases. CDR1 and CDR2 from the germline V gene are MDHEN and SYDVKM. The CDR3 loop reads CASSLVVGVADTQYF. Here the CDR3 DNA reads TGTGCCAGCAGTTTAGTGGTCGGGGTCGCAGATACGCAGTATTTT.

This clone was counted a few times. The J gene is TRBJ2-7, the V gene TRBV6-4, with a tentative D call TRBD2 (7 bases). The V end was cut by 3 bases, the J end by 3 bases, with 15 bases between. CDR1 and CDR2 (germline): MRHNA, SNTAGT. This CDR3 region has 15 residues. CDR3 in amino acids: CASSERGSGGYEQYF. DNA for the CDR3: TGTGCCAGCAGTGAGAGGGGGTCGGGGGGCTACGAGCAGTACTTC.

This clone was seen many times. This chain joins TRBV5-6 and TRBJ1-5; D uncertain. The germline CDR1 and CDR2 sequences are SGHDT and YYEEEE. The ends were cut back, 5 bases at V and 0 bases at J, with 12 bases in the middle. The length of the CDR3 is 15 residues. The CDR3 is CASSQRADSNQPQHF. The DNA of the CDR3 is TGTGCCAGCAGTCAAAGGGCGGATAGCAATCAGCCCCAGCATTTT.

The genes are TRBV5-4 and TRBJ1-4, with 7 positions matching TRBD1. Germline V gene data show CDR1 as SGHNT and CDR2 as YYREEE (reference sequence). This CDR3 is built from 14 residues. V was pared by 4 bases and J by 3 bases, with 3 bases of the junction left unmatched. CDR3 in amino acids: CASSPGQSNEKLFF. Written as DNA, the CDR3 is TGTGCCAGCAGCCCGGGACAGTCTAATGAAAAACTGTTTTTT.

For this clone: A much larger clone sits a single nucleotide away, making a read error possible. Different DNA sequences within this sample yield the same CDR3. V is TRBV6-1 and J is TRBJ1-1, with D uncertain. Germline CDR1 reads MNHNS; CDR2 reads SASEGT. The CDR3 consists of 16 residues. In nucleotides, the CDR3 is TGCGCCAGCATCGACACAAACAGAGACCGTTCCCGGGAGGCTTTCTTT. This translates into CASIDTNRDRSREAFF.

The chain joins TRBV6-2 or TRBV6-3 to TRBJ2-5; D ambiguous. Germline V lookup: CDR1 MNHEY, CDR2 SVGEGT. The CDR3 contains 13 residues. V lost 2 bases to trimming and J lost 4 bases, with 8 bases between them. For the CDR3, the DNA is TGTGCCAGCAGTTACGTTGTCACAGAGACCCAGTACTTC. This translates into CASSYVVTETQYF.

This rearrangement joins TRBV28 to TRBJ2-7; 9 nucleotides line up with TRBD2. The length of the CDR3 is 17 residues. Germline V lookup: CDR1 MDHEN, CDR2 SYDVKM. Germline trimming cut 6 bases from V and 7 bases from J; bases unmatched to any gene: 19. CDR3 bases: TGTGCCAGCAGGTCCGCTAGCGGGGAGGATTCTGTTGGAGAGCAGTACTTC. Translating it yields CASRSASGEDSVGEQYF.

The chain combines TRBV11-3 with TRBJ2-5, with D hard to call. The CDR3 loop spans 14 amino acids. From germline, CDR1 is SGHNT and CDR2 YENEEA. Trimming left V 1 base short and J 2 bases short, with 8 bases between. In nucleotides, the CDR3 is TGTGCCAGCAGCTTAGCTGAACAGCAAGAGACCCAGTACTTC. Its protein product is CASSLAEQQETQYF.

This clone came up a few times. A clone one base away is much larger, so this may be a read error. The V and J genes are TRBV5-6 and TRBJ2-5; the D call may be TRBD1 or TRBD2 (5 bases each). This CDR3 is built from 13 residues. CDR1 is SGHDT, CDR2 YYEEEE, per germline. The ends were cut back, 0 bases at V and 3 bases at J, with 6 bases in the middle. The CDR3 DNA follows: TGTGCCAGCAGCTTGGGAGGGGAAGAGACCCAGTACTTC. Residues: CASSLGGEETQYF.

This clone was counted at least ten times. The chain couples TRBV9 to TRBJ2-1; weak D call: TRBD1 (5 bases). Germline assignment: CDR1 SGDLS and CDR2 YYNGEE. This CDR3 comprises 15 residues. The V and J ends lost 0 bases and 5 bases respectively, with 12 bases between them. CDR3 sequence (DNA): TGTGCCAGCAGCGTAGGACAGAACGTTAACAATGAGCAGTTCTTC. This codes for CASSVGQNVNNEQFF.

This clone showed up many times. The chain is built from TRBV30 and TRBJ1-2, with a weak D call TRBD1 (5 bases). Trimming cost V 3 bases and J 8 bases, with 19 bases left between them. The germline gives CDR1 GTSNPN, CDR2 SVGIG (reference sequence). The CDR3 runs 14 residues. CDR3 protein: CAWSESGTHGGYTF. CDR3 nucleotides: TGTGCCTGGAGCGAATCCGGGACTCATGGGGGCTACACCTTC.

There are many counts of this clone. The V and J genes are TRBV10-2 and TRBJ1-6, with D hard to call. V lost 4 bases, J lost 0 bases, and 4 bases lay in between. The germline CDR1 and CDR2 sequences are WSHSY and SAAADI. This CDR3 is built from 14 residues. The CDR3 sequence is CASSVSSYNSPLHF. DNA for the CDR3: TGCGCCAGCAGTGTGAGCTCCTATAATTCACCCCTCCACTTT.